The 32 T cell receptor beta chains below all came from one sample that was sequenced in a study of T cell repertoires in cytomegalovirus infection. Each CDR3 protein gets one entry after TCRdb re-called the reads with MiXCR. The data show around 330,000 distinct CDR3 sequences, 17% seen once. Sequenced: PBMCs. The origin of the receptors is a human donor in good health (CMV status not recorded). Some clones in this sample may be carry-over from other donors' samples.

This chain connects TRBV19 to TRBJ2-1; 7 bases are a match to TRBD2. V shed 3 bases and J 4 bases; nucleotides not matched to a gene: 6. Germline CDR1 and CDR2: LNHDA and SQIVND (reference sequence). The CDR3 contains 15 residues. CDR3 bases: TGTGCCAGTAGTATGGGGACTAACCCTTACAATGAGCAGTTCTTC. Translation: CASSMGTNPYNEQFF. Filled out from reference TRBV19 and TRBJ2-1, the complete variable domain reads DGGITQSPKYLFRKEGQNVTLSCEQNLNHDAMYWYRQDPGQGLRLIYYSQIVNDFQKGDIAEGYSVSREKKESFPLTVTSAQKNPTAFYLCASSMGTNPYNEQFFGPGTRLTVL.

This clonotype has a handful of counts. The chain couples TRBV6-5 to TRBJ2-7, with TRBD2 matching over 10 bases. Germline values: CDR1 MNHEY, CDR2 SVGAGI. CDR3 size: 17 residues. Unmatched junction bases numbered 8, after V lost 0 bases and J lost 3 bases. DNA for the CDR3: TGTGCCAGCAGTTACTCGAGCGGGGGGGGTAATGTCTACGAGCAGTACTTC. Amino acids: CASSYSSGGGNVYEQYF.

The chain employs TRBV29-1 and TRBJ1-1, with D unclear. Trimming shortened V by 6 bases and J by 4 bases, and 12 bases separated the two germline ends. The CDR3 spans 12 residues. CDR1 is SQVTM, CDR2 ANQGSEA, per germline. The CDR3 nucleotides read TGCAGCGTCCTCAAGGGTAGCACTGAAGCTTTCTTT. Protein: CSVLKGSTEAFF.

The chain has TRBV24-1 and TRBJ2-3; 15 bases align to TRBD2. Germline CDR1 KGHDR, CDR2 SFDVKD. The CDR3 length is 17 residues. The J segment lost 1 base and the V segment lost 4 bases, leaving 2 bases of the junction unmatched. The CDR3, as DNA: TGTGCCACCAGTGAATGGACTAGCGGGAGGGGCACAGATACGCAGTATTTT. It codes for CATSEWTSGRGTDTQYF.

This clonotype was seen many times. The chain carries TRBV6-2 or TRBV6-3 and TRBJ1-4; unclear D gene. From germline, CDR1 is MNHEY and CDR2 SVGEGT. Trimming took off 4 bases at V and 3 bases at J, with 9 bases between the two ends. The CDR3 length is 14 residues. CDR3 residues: CASSSGVANEKLFF. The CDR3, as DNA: TGTGCCAGCAGTTCCGGCGTGGCTAATGAAAAACTGTTTTTT.

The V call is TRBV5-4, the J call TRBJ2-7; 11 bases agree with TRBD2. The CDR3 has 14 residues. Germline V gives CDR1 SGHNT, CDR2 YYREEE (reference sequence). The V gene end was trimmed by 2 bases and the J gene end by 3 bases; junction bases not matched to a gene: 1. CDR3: CASSFLAGGYEQYF. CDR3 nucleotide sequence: TGTGCCAGCAGCTTTCTAGCGGGGGGCTACGAGCAGTACTTC.

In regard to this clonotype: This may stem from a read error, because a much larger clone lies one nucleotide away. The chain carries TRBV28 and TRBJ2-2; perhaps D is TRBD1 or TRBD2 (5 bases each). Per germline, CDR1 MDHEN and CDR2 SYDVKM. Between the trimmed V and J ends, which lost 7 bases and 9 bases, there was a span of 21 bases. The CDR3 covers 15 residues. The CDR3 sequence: CASTPLGVLGRELFF. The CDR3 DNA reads TGTGCCAGCACCCCCCTGGGGGTATTAGGCCGGGAGCTGTTTTTT. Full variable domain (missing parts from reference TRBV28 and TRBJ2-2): DVKVTQSSRYLVKRTGEKVFLECVQDMDHENMFWYRQDPGLGLRLIYFSYDVKMKEKGDIPEGYSVSREKKERFSLILESASTNQTSMYLCASTPLGVLGRELFFGEGSRLTVL.

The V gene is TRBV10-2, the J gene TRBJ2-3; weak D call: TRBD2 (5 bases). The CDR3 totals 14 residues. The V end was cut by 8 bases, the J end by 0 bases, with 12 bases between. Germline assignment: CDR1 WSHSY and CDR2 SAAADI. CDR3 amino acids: CASSFWTSTDTQYF. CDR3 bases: TGCGCCAGCTCCTTTTGGACTAGCACAGATACGCAGTATTTT.

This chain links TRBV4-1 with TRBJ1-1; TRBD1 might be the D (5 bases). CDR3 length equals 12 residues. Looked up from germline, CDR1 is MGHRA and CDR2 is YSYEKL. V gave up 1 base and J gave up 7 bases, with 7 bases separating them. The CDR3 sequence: CASSQVGGEAFF. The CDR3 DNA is TGCGCCAGCAGCCAAGTCGGGGGTGAAGCTTTCTTT.

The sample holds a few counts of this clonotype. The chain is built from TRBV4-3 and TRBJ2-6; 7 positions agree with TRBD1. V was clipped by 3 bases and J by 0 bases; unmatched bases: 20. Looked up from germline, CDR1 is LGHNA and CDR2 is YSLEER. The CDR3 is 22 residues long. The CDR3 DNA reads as TGCGCCAGCAGCCAGGCACCGTCGGGACAGCTTACCACCTACTCTGGGGCCAACGTCCTGACTTTC. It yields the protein CASSQAPSGQLTTYSGANVLTF.

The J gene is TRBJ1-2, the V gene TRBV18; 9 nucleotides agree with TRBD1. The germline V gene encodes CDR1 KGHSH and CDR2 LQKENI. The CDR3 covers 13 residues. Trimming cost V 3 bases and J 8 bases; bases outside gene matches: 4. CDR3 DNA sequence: TGTGCCAGCTCACCTACAGGGGGCAGCGGCTACACCTTC. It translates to CASSPTGGSGYTF.

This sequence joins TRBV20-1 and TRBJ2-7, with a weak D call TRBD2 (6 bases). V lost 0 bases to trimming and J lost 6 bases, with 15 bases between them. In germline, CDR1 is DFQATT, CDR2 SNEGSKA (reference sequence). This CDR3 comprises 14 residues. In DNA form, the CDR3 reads TGCAGTGCTAGAGATCGGGGTGGAGGGTTCGAGCAGTACTTC. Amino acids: CSARDRGGGFEQYF.

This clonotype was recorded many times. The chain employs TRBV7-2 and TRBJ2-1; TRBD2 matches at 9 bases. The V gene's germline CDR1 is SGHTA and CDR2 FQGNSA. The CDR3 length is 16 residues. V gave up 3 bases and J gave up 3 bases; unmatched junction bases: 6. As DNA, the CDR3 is TGTGCCAGCAGCTTGGCGGTTAGCGGGGGCTACAATGAGCAGTTCTTC. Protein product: CASSLAVSGGYNEQFF.

CDR3: CASSPTPGQGRGYTF. Written as DNA, the CDR3 is TGTGCCAGTAGTCCGACTCCCGGACAGGGCAGGGGCTACACCTTC. This rearrangement joins TRBV19 to TRBJ1-2; 8 bases agree with TRBD1. This CDR3 region has 15 residues. Germline V gene lookup returns CDR1 LNHDA and CDR2 SQIVND (reference sequence). V trimming: 5 bases; J trimming: 8 bases; junction bases outside the gene matches: 13.

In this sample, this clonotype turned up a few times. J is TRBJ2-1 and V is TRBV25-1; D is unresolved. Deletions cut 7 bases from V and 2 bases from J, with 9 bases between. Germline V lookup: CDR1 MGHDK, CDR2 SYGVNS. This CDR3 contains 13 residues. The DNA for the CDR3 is TGTGCCAGCAAGATTAGCACCTACAATGAGCAGTTCTTC. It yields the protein CASKISTYNEQFF.

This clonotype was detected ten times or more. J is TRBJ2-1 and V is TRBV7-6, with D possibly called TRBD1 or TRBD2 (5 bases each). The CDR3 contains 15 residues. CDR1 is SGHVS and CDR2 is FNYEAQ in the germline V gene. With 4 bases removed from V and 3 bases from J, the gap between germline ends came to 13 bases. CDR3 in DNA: TGTGCCAGCAGCTCCCGGGACCAGTTCTACAATGAGCAGTTCTTC. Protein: CASSSRDQFYNEQFF. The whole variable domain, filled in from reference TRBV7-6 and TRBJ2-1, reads GAGVSQSPRYKVTKRGQDVALRCDPISGHVSLYWYRQALGQGPEFLTYFNYEAQQDKSGLPNDRFSAERPEGSISTLTIQRTEQRDSAMYRCASSSRDQFYNEQFFGPGTRLTVL.

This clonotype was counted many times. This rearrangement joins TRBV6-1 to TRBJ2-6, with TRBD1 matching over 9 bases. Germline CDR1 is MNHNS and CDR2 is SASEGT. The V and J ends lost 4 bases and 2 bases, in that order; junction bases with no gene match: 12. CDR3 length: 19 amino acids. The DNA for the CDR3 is TGTGCCAGCAGTGCGGACAGGGGCGACCTCTCTCCTGGGGCCAACGTCCTGACTTTC. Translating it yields CASSADRGDLSPGANVLTF.

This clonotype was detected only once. The CDR3 is CATSDQGGANNEQFF. CDR3 DNA sequence: TGTGCCACCAGTGATCAGGGGGGCGCGAACAATGAGCAGTTCTTC. The rearrangement uses TRBV24-1 and TRBJ2-1; D is possibly TRBD1 (7 bases). The CDR3 totals 15 residues. Trimming took 3 bases from V and 5 from J, leaving 13 bases between them. Germline V gives CDR1 KGHDR, CDR2 SFDVKD.

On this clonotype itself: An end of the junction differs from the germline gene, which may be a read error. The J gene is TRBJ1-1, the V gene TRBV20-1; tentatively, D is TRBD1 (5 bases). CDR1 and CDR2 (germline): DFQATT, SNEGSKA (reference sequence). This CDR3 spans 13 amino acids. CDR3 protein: CSARTGLGTEASF. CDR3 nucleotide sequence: TGCAGTGCTAGAACGGGGTTAGGGACTGAAGCTTCCTTT.

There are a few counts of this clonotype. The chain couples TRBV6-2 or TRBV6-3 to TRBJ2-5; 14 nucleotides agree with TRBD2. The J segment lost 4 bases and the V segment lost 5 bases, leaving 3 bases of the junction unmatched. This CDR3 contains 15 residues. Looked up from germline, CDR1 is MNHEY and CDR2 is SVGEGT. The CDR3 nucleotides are TGTGCCAGCAGTCGACTAGCGGGGGGGCCAGAGACCCAGTACTTC. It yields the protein CASSRLAGGPETQYF.

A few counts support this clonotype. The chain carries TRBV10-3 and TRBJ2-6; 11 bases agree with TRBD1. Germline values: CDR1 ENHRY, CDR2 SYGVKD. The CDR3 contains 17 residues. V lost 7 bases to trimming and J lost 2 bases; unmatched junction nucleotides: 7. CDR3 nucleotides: TGTGCCATCACCGGAGGGACAGGGGGTGCTGGGGCCAACGTCCTGACTTTC. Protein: CAITGGTGGAGANVLTF.

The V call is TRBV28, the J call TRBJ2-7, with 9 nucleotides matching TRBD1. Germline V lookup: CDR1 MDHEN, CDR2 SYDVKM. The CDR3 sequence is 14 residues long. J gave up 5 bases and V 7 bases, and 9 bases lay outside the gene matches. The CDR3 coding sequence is TGTGCCAGCACCCCCGGGGACAGGGAAGACGAGCAGTACTTC. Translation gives CASTPGDREDEQYF.

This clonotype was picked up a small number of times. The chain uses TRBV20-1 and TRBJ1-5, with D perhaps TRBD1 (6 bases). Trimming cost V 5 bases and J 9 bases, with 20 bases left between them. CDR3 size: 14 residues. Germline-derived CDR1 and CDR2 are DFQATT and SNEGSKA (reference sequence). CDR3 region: CSAEGGTDTGPQHF. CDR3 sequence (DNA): TGCAGTGCTGAGGGGGGGACGGACACGGGGCCCCAGCATTTT.

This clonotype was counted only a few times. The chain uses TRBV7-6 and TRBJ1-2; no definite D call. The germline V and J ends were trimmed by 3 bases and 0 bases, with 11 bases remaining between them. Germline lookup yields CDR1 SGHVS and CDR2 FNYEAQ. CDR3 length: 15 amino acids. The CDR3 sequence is CASSLFGEANYGYTF. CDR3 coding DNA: TGTGCCAGCAGCTTGTTCGGGGAGGCTAACTATGGCTACACCTTC.

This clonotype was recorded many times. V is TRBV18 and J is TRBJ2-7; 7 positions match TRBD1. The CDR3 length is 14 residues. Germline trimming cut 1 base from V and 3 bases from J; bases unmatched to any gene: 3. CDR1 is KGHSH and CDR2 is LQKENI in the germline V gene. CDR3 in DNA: TGTGCCAGCTCACCACAGGGGACAGTCTACGAGCAGTACTTC. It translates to CASSPQGTVYEQYF.

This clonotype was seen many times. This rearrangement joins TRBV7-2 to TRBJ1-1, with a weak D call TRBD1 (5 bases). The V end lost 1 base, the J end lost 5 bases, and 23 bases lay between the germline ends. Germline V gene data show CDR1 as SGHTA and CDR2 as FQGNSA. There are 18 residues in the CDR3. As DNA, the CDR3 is TGTGCCAGCAGCTTAGGGAGTGTCGTGCAGGGCGGTTTAACTGAAGCTTTCTTT. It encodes CASSLGSVVQGGLTEAFF.

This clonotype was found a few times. This CDR3 reads CASSLGSGQYQETQYF. The CDR3 region has the DNA TGTGCCAGCAGCTTAGGCAGTGGGCAGTACCAAGAGACCCAGTACTTC. This chain connects TRBV11-2 to TRBJ2-5; no clear D gene. The CDR3 runs 16 residues. Trimming stripped 1 base from V and 0 bases from J, with 12 bases between. The germline V gene encodes CDR1 SGHAT and CDR2 FQNNGV.

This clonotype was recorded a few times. CDR3 amino acids: CASSLWGDSSYNEQFF. CDR3 sequence (DNA): TGTGCCAGCAGTTTATGGGGCGACAGCTCCTACAATGAGCAGTTCTTC. The rearrangement uses TRBV27 and TRBJ2-1; D may be TRBD1 (5 bases). Germline values: CDR1 MNHEY, CDR2 SMNVEV (reference sequence). V gave up 1 base and J gave up 0 bases, with 10 bases separating them. The CDR3 spans 16 residues.

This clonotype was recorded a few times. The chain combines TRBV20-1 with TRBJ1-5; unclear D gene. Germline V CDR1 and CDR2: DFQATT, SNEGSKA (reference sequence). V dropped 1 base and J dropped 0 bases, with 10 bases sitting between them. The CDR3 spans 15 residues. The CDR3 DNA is TGCAGTGCTAGAGTTACGTCTTATAGCAATCAGCCCCAGCATTTT. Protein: CSARVTSYSNQPQHF.

The CDR3 here is CASSYIYSGANVLTF. CDR3 DNA: TGTGCCAGCAGTTACATCTACTCTGGGGCCAACGTCCTGACTTTC. V usage is TRBV6-2 or TRBV6-3 and J usage is TRBJ2-6; D unclear. CDR1 MNHEY and CDR2 SVGEGT come from the germline V gene. CDR3 length: 15 residues. Trimming cost V 2 bases and J 0 bases, with 5 bases left between them.

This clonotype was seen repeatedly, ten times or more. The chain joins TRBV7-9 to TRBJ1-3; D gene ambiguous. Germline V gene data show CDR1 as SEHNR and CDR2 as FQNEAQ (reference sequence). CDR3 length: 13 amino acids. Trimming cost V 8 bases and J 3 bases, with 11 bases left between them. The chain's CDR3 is CASQVSNGNTIYF. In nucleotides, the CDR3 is TGTGCCAGCCAGGTTTCGAATGGAAACACCATATATTTT. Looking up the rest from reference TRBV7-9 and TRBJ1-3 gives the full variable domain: DTGVSQNPRHKITKRGQNVTFRCDPISEHNRLYWYRQTLGQGPEFLTYFQNEAQLEKSRLLSDRFSAERPKGSFSTLEIQRTEQGDSAMYLCASQVSNGNTIYFGEGSWLTVV.

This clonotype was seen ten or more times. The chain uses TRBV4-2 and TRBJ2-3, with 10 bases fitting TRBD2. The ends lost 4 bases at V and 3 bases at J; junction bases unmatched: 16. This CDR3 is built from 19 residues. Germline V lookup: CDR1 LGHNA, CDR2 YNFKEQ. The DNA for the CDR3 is TGTGCCAGCAGCCCCGTGGGACTAGCGAGCCCAAAGGGTACAGATACGCAGTATTTT. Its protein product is CASSPVGLASPKGTDTQYF.